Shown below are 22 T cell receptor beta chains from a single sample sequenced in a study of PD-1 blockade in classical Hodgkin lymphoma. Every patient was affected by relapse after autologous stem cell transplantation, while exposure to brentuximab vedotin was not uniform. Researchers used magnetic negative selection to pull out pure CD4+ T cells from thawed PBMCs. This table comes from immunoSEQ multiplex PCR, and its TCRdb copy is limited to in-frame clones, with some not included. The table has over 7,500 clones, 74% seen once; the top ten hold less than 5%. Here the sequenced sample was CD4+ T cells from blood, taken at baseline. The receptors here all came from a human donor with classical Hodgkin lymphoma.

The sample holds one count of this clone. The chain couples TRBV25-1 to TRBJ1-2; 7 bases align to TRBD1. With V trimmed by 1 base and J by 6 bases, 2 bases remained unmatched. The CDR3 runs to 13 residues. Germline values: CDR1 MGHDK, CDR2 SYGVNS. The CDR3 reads CASSESRGHGYTF. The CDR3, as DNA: TGTGCCAGCAGTGAATCAAGGGGGCATGGCTACACCTTC.

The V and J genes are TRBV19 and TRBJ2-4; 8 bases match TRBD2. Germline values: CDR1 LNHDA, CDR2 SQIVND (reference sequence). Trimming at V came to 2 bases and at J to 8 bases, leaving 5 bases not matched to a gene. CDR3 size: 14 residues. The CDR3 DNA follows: TGTGCCAGTAGTATAAACGGGAGGGATGACATTCAGTACTTC. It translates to CASSINGRDDIQYF.

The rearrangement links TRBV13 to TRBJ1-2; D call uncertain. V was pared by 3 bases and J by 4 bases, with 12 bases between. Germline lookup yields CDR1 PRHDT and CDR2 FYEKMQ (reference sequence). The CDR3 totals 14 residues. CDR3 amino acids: CASSLGRLGYGYTF. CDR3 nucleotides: TGTGCCAGCAGCTTGGGGAGGCTTGGCTATGGCTACACCTTC.

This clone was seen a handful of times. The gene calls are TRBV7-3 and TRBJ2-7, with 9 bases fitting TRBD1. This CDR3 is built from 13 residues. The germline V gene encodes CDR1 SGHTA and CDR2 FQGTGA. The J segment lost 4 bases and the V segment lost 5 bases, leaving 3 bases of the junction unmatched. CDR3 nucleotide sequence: TGTGCCAGCAGCACCGGGACAGGGTACGAGCAGTACTTC. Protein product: CASSTGTGYEQYF.

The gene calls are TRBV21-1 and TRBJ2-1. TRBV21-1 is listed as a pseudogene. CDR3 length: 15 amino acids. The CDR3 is CASSKVGFPYNEQFF. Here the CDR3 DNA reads TGTGCCAGCAGCAAAGTTGGGTTTCCCTACAATGAGCAGTTCTTC.

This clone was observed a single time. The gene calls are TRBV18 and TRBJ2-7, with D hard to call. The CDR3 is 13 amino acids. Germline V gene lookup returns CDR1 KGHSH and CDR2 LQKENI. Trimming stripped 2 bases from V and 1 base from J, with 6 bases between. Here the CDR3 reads CASSPSPSYEQYF. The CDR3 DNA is TGTGCCAGCTCACCAAGCCCGTCCTACGAGCAGTACTTC.

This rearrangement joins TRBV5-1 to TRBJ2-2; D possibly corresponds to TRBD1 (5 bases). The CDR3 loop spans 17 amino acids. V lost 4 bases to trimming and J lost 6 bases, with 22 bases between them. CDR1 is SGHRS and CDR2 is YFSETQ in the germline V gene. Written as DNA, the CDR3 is TGCGCCAGCAGCAAACGGACAAGGTCTGCTTACGCCGGGGAGCTGTTTTTT. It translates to CASSKRTRSAYAGELFF.

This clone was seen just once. This CDR3 reads CASGTGGSYEQYF. In DNA form, the CDR3 reads TGTGCCAGTGGCACAGGGGGTAGCTACGAGCAGTACTTC. V usage is TRBV19 and J usage is TRBJ2-7; TRBD1 aligns across 8 bases. V lost 8 bases, J lost 3 bases, and 6 bases stayed unmatched. The CDR3 spans 13 residues. Germline assignment: CDR1 LNHDA and CDR2 SQIVND (reference sequence).

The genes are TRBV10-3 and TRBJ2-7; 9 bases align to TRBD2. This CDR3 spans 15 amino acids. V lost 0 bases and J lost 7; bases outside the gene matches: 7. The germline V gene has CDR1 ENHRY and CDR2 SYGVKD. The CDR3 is CAISESSGRGGEQYF. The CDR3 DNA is TGTGCCATCAGTGAGTCTAGCGGGAGAGGTGGGGAGCAGTACTTC.

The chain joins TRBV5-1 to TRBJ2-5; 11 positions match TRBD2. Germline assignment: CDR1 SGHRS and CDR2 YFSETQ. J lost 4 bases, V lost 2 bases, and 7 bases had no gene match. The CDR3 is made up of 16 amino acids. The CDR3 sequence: CASSFGPGLAGETQYF. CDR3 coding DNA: TGCGCCAGCAGCTTTGGCCCCGGACTAGCGGGAGAGACCCAGTACTTC.

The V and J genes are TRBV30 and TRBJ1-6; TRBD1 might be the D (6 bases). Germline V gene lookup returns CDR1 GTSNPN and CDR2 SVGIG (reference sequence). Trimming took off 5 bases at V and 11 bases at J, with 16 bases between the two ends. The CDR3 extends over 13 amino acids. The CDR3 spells CAWGAGALTPLHF. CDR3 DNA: TGTGCCTGGGGGGCAGGGGCGTTGACACCCCTCCACTTT.

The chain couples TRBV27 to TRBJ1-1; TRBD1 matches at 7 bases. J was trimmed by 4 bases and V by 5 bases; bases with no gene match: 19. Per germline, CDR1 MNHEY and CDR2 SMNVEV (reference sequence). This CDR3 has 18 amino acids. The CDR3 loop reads CASSENRGKEVKSTEAFF. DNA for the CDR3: TGTGCCAGCAGTGAGAACAGGGGAAAAGAAGTTAAATCCACTGAAGCTTTCTTT.

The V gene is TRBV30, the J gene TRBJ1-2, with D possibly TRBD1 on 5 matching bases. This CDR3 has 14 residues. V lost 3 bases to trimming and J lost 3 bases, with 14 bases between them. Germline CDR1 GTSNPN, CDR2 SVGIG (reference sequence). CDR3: CAWSLEGEDYGYTF. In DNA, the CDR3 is TGTGCCTGGAGCCTGGAAGGGGAAGACTATGGCTACACCTTC.

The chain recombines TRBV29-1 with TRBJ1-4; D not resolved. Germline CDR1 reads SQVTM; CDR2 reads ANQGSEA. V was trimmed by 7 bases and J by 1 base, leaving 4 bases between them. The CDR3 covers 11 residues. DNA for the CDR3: TGCAGCGCCGAAACTAATGAAAAACTGTTTTTT. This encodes CSAETNEKLFF.

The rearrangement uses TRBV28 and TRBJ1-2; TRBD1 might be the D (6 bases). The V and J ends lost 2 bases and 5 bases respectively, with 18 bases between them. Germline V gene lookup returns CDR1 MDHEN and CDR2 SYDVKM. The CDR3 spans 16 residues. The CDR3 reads CASSLAPAGAGYGYTF. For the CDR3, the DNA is TGTGCCAGCAGTTTAGCCCCGGCAGGGGCTGGGTATGGCTACACCTTC.

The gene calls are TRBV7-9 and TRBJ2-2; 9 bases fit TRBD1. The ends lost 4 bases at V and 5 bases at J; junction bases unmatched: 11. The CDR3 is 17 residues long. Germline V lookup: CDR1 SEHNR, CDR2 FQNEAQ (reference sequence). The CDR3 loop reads CASSYLPGQGNTGELFF. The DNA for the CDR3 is TGTGCCAGCAGCTACCTACCGGGACAGGGTAATACCGGGGAGCTGTTTTTT.

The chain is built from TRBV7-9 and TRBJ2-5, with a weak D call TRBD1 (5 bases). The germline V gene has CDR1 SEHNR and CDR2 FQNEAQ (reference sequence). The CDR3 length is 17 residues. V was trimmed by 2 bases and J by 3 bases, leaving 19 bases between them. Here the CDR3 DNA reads TGTGCCAGCAGCTTAATAACTGACTGGTCAGGGAAAGAGACCCAGTACTTC. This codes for CASSLITDWSGKETQYF.

In DNA, the CDR3 is TGTGCCAGTAGTCCAGGGCCCGCGAAGAACACTGAAGCTTTCTTT. Protein: CASSPGPAKNTEAFF. The rearrangement links TRBV19 to TRBJ1-1, with a weak D call TRBD1 (5 bases). CDR3 length equals 15 residues. Germline CDR1 LNHDA, CDR2 SQIVND (reference sequence). V lost 5 bases and J 1 base, leaving 14 bases between the germline ends. The entire variable domain, with the rest obtained from reference TRBV19 and TRBJ1-1, is as follows: DGGITQSPKYLFRKEGQNVTLSCEQNLNHDAMYWYRQDPGQGLRLIYYSQIVNDFQKGDIAEGYSVSREKKESFPLTVTSAQKNPTAFYLCASSPGPAKNTEAFFGQGTRLTVV.

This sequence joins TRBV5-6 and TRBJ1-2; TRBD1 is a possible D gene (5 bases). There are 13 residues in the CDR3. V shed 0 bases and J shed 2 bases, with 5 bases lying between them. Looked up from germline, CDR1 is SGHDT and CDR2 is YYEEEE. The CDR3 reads CASSLAGNYGYTF. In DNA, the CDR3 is TGTGCCAGCAGCTTGGCAGGGAACTATGGCTACACCTTC.

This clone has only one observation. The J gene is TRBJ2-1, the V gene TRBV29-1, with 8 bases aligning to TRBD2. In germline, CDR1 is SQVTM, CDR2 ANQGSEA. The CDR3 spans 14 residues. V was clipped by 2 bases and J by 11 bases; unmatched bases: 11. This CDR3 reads CSVERSGGQFKQFF. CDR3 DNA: TGCAGCGTTGAAAGGAGCGGGGGCCAATTTAAGCAGTTCTTC.

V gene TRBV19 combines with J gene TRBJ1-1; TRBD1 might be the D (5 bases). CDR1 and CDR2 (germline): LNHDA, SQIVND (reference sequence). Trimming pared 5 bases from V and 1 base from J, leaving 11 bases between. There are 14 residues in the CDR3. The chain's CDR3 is CASSLAGANTEAFF. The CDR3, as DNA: TGTGCCAGTAGTCTGGCCGGGGCGAACACTGAAGCTTTCTTT.

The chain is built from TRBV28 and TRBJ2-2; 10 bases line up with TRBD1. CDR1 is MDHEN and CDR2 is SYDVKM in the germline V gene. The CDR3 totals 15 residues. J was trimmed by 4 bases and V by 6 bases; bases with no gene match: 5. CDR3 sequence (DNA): TGTGCCAGCAGGATGACAGGGGGCGGCACCGGGGAGCTGTTTTTT. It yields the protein CASRMTGGGTGELFF.